The rows below give T cell receptor beta chains drawn from one sample of a study of cytomegalovirus exposure and HLA in healthy donors. Repertoires were generated with immunoSEQ multiplex PCR, while TCRdb's copy carries only in-frame clones and drops some. The table has over 150,000 clones, 73% seen once; the top ten hold under 7%. The sequencing input was PBMCs. The receptors shown here come from a woman younger than 30 in good health and CMV-seropositive. The CDR3 runs from the conserved cysteine through the conserved F or W. The order of the fields is clone size, J gene, V gene, D gene, CDR3 protein, CDR3 DNA. A D gene is named only where the DNA matches it firmly. Clone sizes are given selectively: once, few, many, or a class where the clone is expanded.

clone_size: -; j_call: TRBJ1-5; v_call: TRBV27; d_call: TRBD1; cdr3_aa: CASGRTGVYQPQHF; cdr3_nt: TGTGCCAGCGGAAGGACAGGGGTTTATCAGCCCCAGCATTTT
clone_size: -; j_call: TRBJ1-4; v_call: TRBV10-3; d_call: -; cdr3_aa: CAISESRQAPNEKLFF; cdr3_nt: TGTGCCATCAGTGAGTCGAGACAGGCCCCTAATGAAAAACTGTTTTTT
clone_size: -; j_call: TRBJ2-3; v_call: TRBV9; d_call: -; cdr3_aa: CASSDPVSSTDTQYF; cdr3_nt: TGTGCCAGCAGCGACCCGGTTTCTAGCACAGATACGCAGTATTTT
clone_size: -; j_call: TRBJ1-2; v_call: TRBV7-6; d_call: -; cdr3_aa: CASSPGQGGTYGYTF; cdr3_nt: TGTGCCAGCAGCCCTGGGCAAGGAGGTACCTATGGCTACACCTTC
clone_size: -; j_call: TRBJ1-3; v_call: TRBV27; d_call: TRBD1; cdr3_aa: CASSPLLQGASGNTIYF; cdr3_nt: TGTGCCAGCAGTCCCCTCCTCCAGGGGGCCTCAGGAAACACCATATATTTT
clone_size: -; j_call: TRBJ1-2; v_call: TRBV6-5; d_call: -; cdr3_aa: CASSDQGHYGYTF; cdr3_nt: TGTGCCAGCAGTGACCAGGGGCACTATGGCTACACCTTC
clone_size: -; j_call: TRBJ1-2; v_call: TRBV4-3; d_call: TRBD1; cdr3_aa: CASSQGGPSGQSPYGYTF; cdr3_nt: TGCGCCAGCAGCCAAGGTGGGCCCTCGGGACAGTCCCCCTATGGCTACACCTTC
clone_size: -; j_call: TRBJ2-1; v_call: TRBV13; d_call: TRBD2; cdr3_aa: CASSLGLADYNEQFF; cdr3_nt: TGTGCCAGCAGCTTAGGGCTAGCGGACTACAATGAGCAGTTCTTC
clone_size: -; j_call: TRBJ1-5; v_call: TRBV18; d_call: TRBD1; cdr3_aa: CASSPTGEVIDQPQHF; cdr3_nt: TGTGCCAGCTCACCTACAGGGGAGGTAATAGATCAGCCCCAGCATTTT
clone_size: -; j_call: TRBJ1-2; v_call: TRBV4-3; d_call: TRBD1; cdr3_aa: CASSQDRGQDNYGYTF; cdr3_nt: TGCGCCAGCAGCCAAGATCGAGGACAGGACAACTATGGCTACACCTTC
clone_size: -; j_call: TRBJ2-2; v_call: TRBV19; d_call: TRBD2; cdr3_aa: CASSPRGDGTGELFF; cdr3_nt: TGTGCCAGTAGCCCGCGGGGGGACGGAACCGGGGAGCTGTTTTTT
clone_size: -; j_call: TRBJ2-7; v_call: TRBV28; d_call: TRBD1; cdr3_aa: CASSLATGDEQYF; cdr3_nt: TGTGCCAGCAGTCTCGCGACAGGGGACGAGCAGTACTTC
clone_size: -; j_call: TRBJ2-7; v_call: TRBV19; d_call: TRBD1; cdr3_aa: CASSKTFRDREGEQYF; cdr3_nt: TGTGCCAGTAGTAAAACATTCCGGGACAGGGAGGGCGAGCAGTACTTC
clone_size: few; j_call: TRBJ2-2; v_call: TRBV12-5; d_call: -; cdr3_aa: CASSNKYNGELFF; cdr3_nt: TGTGCTAGTTCAAACAAATACAACGGGGAGCTGTTTTTT
clone_size: -; j_call: TRBJ1-1; v_call: TRBV13; d_call: TRBD1; cdr3_aa: CASSPLTGPNTEAFF; cdr3_nt: TGTGCCAGCAGCCCCCTGACAGGGCCGAACACTGAAGCTTTCTTT
clone_size: few; j_call: TRBJ2-5; v_call: TRBV25-1; d_call: TRBD2; cdr3_aa: CASSRAGYETQYF; cdr3_nt: TGTGCCAGCAGTCGAGCGGGGTACGAGACCCAGTACTTC
clone_size: -; j_call: TRBJ2-1; v_call: TRBV4-3; d_call: -; cdr3_aa: CASSQDRANEQFF; cdr3_nt: TGCGCCAGCAGCCAAGATCGCGCTAATGAGCAGTTCTTC
clone_size: -; j_call: TRBJ2-7; v_call: TRBV18; d_call: TRBD2; cdr3_aa: CASSGVAGGYEQYF; cdr3_nt: TGTGCCAGCTCAGGGGTAGCGGGGGGCTACGAGCAGTACTTC
clone_size: once; j_call: TRBJ1-6; v_call: TRBV5-1; d_call: -; cdr3_aa: CASSTLGRGQNSPLHF; cdr3_nt: TGCGCCAGCAGCACTCTAGGGCGGGGGCAGAATTCACCCCTCCACTTT
clone_size: -; j_call: TRBJ2-7; v_call: TRBV5-4; d_call: TRBD1; cdr3_aa: CASSFTGTGPSYEQYF; cdr3_nt: TGTGCCAGCAGCTTCACCGGGACAGGGCCCTCCTACGAGCAGTACTTC
clone_size: -; j_call: TRBJ1-2; v_call: TRBV7-6; d_call: -; cdr3_aa: CASSFGQEDGYTF; cdr3_nt: TGTGCCAGCAGCTTCGGGCAGGAGGATGGCTACACCTTC
clone_size: -; j_call: TRBJ1-1; v_call: TRBV6-6; d_call: -; cdr3_aa: CASSYGQNTEAFF; cdr3_nt: TGTGCCAGCAGCTATGGACAGAACACTGAAGCTTTCTTT
clone_size: -; j_call: TRBJ2-7; v_call: TRBV9; d_call: -; cdr3_aa: CASSRDRPPSGGEQYF; cdr3_nt: TGTGCCAGCAGCCGGGACAGGCCACCCTCGGGGGGCGAGCAGTACTTC
clone_size: -; j_call: TRBJ1-1; v_call: TRBV4-3; d_call: TRBD1; cdr3_aa: CASSQLDRGWTEAFF; cdr3_nt: TGCGCCAGCAGCCAGTTGGACAGGGGATGGACTGAAGCTTTCTTT
clone_size: few; j_call: TRBJ2-5; v_call: TRBV6-5; d_call: TRBD2; cdr3_aa: CASSWTSGGQETQYF; cdr3_nt: TGTGCCAGCAGCTGGACTAGCGGGGGGCAAGAGACCCAGTACTTC
clone_size: -; j_call: TRBJ1-5; v_call: TRBV30; d_call: -; cdr3_aa: CAWRIGSEQPQHF; cdr3_nt: TGTGCCTGGAGGATCGGTTCTGAGCAGCCCCAGCATTTT
clone_size: -; j_call: TRBJ1-5; v_call: TRBV19; d_call: TRBD1; cdr3_aa: CASTSGGLSNQPQHF; cdr3_nt: TGTGCCAGTACGTCAGGGGGTCTAAGCAATCAGCCCCAGCATTTT
clone_size: -; j_call: TRBJ1-2; v_call: TRBV28; d_call: -; cdr3_aa: CASSLSQGYYGYTF; cdr3_nt: TGTGCCAGCAGTTTATCCCAGGGATACTATGGCTACACCTTC
clone_size: -; j_call: TRBJ1-5; v_call: TRBV12-5; d_call: TRBD1; cdr3_aa: CASGRDSSSQPQHF; cdr3_nt: TGTGCTAGTGGCCGGGACAGTTCTTCTCAGCCCCAGCATTTT
clone_size: -; j_call: TRBJ2-5; v_call: TRBV6-5; d_call: -; cdr3_aa: CASSYGPLQETQYF; cdr3_nt: TGTGCCAGCAGTTACGGGCCCCTCCAAGAGACCCAGTACTTC
clone_size: once; j_call: TRBJ1-1; v_call: TRBV5-1; d_call: -; cdr3_aa: CASSLAGGSGNTEAFF; cdr3_nt: TGCGCCAGCAGCTTGGCCGGGGGTTCGGGGAACACTGAAGCTTTCTTT
clone_size: -; j_call: TRBJ1-1; v_call: TRBV13; d_call: -; cdr3_aa: CASSLGGSNTEAFF; cdr3_nt: TGTGCCAGCAGCTTAGGGGGCAGCAACACTGAAGCTTTCTTT
clone_size: -; j_call: TRBJ2-7; v_call: TRBV4-2; d_call: TRBD1; cdr3_aa: CASSQGTGGEIYEQYF; cdr3_nt: TGTGCCAGCAGCCAGGGGACAGGGGGTGAGATTTACGAGCAGTACTTC
clone_size: -; j_call: TRBJ2-3; v_call: TRBV5-1; d_call: TRBD1; cdr3_aa: CASSLYRGTDTQYF; cdr3_nt: TGCGCCAGCAGCTTGTACAGGGGAACAGATACGCAGTATTTT
clone_size: few; j_call: TRBJ1-1; v_call: TRBV18; d_call: TRBD1; cdr3_aa: CASPRSGTGGAGTEAFF; cdr3_nt: TGTGCCAGCCCGCGTTCCGGGACAGGGGGCGCGGGCACTGAAGCTTTCTTT
clone_size: -; j_call: TRBJ1-5; v_call: TRBV7-2; d_call: -; cdr3_aa: CASSSAGPQHF; cdr3_nt: TGTGCCAGCAGCTCCGCCGGGCCCCAGCATTTT
clone_size: -; j_call: TRBJ1-1; v_call: TRBV6-1; d_call: -; cdr3_aa: CAGGAANTEAFF; cdr3_nt: TGTGCCGGGGGGGCAGCCAACACTGAAGCTTTCTTT
clone_size: -; j_call: TRBJ2-7; v_call: TRBV5-4; d_call: -; cdr3_aa: CASSSVLTYEQYF; cdr3_nt: TGTGCCAGCAGCTCGGTCCTTACCTACGAGCAGTACTTC
clone_size: -; j_call: TRBJ1-4; v_call: TRBV7-2; d_call: -; cdr3_aa: CASSPSGEKLFF; cdr3_nt: TGTGCCAGCAGCCCCTCGGGTGAAAAACTGTTTTTT
clone_size: -; j_call: TRBJ2-1; v_call: TRBV2; d_call: -; cdr3_aa: CATIDRTSRYNEQFF; cdr3_nt: TGTGCCACCATCGACAGGACCTCCCGCTACAATGAGCAGTTCTTC
clone_size: -; j_call: TRBJ1-6; v_call: TRBV30; d_call: -; cdr3_aa: CAWAGSYNSPLHF; cdr3_nt: TGTGCCTGGGCCGGGTCCTATAATTCACCCCTCCACTTT
clone_size: -; j_call: TRBJ2-7; v_call: TRBV30; d_call: TRBD1; cdr3_aa: CACSFQFAGQGAYEQYF; cdr3_nt: TGTGCCTGCAGTTTCCAGTTCGCGGGACAGGGAGCCTACGAGCAGTACTTC
clone_size: -; j_call: TRBJ2-1; v_call: TRBV27; d_call: TRBD2; cdr3_aa: CASSSHQLAGGLGVNEQFF; cdr3_nt: TGTGCCAGCAGTTCCCACCAACTAGCGGGGGGTTTAGGTGTCAATGAGCAGTTCTTC
clone_size: -; j_call: TRBJ1-5; v_call: TRBV6-1; d_call: -; cdr3_aa: CASSANLGHNNQPQHF; cdr3_nt: TGTGCCAGCAGTGCCAATCTAGGACACAATAATCAGCCCCAGCATTTT
clone_size: -; j_call: TRBJ1-2; v_call: TRBV29-1; d_call: -; cdr3_aa: CSVEGQGWGYTF; cdr3_nt: TGCAGCGTTGAAGGGCAGGGCTGGGGCTACACCTTC
clone_size: few; j_call: TRBJ2-1; v_call: TRBV4-3; d_call: TRBD1; cdr3_aa: CASSQVGQGLNEQFF; cdr3_nt: TGCGCCAGCAGCCAAGTGGGACAGGGCCTCAATGAGCAGTTCTTC
clone_size: -; j_call: TRBJ2-7; v_call: TRBV10-1; d_call: -; cdr3_aa: CASSEGHLSF; cdr3_nt: TGCGCCAGCAGTGAAGGACACCTAAGCTTC
clone_size: -; j_call: TRBJ1-6; v_call: TRBV7-9; d_call: -; cdr3_aa: CSSSLVSRNSPLHF; cdr3_nt: TGTTCCAGCAGCTTAGTTTCGAGGAATTCACCCCTCCACTTT
clone_size: -; j_call: TRBJ2-1; v_call: TRBV27; d_call: TRBD1; cdr3_aa: CASSASGTGVRDEQFF; cdr3_nt: TGTGCCAGCAGTGCGTCCGGGACAGGGGTTCGCGATGAGCAGTTCTTC
clone_size: -; j_call: TRBJ1-1; v_call: TRBV5-4; d_call: -; cdr3_aa: CASSPARGGTEAFF; cdr3_nt: TGTGCCAGCAGCCCCGCAAGGGGCGGCACTGAAGCTTTCTTT
clone_size: -; j_call: TRBJ2-7; v_call: TRBV6-1; d_call: TRBD1; cdr3_aa: CASRRQGDTYEQYF; cdr3_nt: TGTGCCAGCAGGAGACAGGGAGATACCTACGAGCAGTACTTC
clone_size: -; j_call: TRBJ1-2; v_call: TRBV10-3; d_call: TRBD1; cdr3_aa: CAIRDRSNYGYTF; cdr3_nt: TGTGCCATCAGGGACAGGTCCAACTATGGCTACACCTTC
clone_size: -; j_call: TRBJ2-1; v_call: TRBV6-6; d_call: -; cdr3_aa: CASSYRGGAGYNEQFF; cdr3_nt: TGTGCCAGCAGTTACCGAGGGGGGGCCGGATACAATGAGCAGTTCTTC